This entry lists 17 T cell receptor beta chains sequenced from one sample in a study of cytomegalovirus exposure and HLA in healthy donors. 13 Jbeta primers and 60 Vbeta primers were used for the PCR. Produced via immunoSEQ multiplex PCR; TCRdb's table is partial and in-frame only. This sample has 90,000 to 120,000 clones, with approximately 79% found just once. The sequenced material came from PBMCs. All receptors come from a woman aged 40 to 50 in good health and CMV-seronegative.

J is TRBJ1-4 and V is TRBV10-3; 9 nucleotides agree with TRBD1. The CDR3 loop spans 18 amino acids. The germline gives CDR1 ENHRY, CDR2 SYGVKD. Unmatched junction bases numbered 7, after V lost 0 bases and J lost 2 bases. The DNA of the CDR3 is TGTGCCATCAGTGAGTCAATATTACAGGGGGCCACTAATGAAAAACTGTTTTTT. Its translation: CAISESILQGATNEKLFF.

CDR3 in DNA: TGTGCCAGCAGCTTAGGGGGACAGGAAGCTTTCTTT. This sequence encodes CASSLGGQEAFF. The gene calls are TRBV7-9 and TRBJ1-1; 7 nucleotides match TRBD1. Germline CDR1 and CDR2: SEHNR and FQNEAQ (reference sequence). J gave up 8 bases and V 1 base, and 1 base lay outside the gene matches. There are 12 residues in the CDR3. Based on the CDR3 plus reference TRBV7-9 and TRBJ1-1, the full variable domain is DTGVSQNPRHKITKRGQNVTFRCDPISEHNRLYWYRQTLGQGPEFLTYFQNEAQLEKSRLLSDRFSAERPKGSFSTLEIQRTEQGDSAMYLCASSLGGQEAFFGQGTRLTVV.

J is TRBJ2-1 and V is TRBV30; TRBD2 matches at 9 bases. The germline gives CDR1 GTSNPN, CDR2 SVGIG (reference sequence). Losses at the gene ends were 5 bases for V and 6 bases for J; bases not matched to a gene: 8. CDR3 length: 14 amino acids. The CDR3 DNA follows: TGTGCCTGGGGTAGCGGGAGAGGGGGCAATGAGCAGTTCTTC. It specifies CAWGSGRGGNEQFF.

The chain carries TRBV10-2 and TRBJ1-2, with D unresolved. This CDR3 is 13 amino acids long. Germline CDR1 reads WSHSY; CDR2 reads SAAADI. V was clipped by 4 bases and J by 2 bases, with 8 bases between them. The CDR3 spells CASSVTRNYGYTF. The DNA for the CDR3 is TGCGCCAGCAGTGTAACCAGAAACTATGGCTACACCTTC.

This chain joins TRBV11-2 and TRBJ2-3; perhaps TRBD2 as D (5 bases). Trimming stripped 5 bases from V and 6 bases from J, with 9 bases between. Germline-derived CDR1 and CDR2 are SGHAT and FQNNGV. The CDR3 sequence is 12 residues long. CDR3 in amino acids: CASSRIADTQYF. CDR3 DNA: TGTGCCAGCAGCCGGATAGCGGATACGCAGTATTTT.

This chain joins TRBV7-9 and TRBJ1-5; 9 bases align to TRBD1. J gave up 1 base and V 4 bases, and 2 bases lay outside the gene matches. This CDR3 spans 15 amino acids. Germline V gene lookup returns CDR1 SEHNR and CDR2 FQNEAQ (reference sequence). DNA for the CDR3: TGTGCCAGCAGCTCGGACAGGGGAAGCAATCAGCCCCAGCATTTT. The encoded protein is CASSSDRGSNQPQHF.

V is TRBV30 and J is TRBJ2-5; 9 nucleotides match TRBD1. J gave up 1 base and V 4 bases, and 7 bases lay outside the gene matches. The CDR3 extends over 15 amino acids. The V gene's germline CDR1 is GTSNPN and CDR2 SVGIG (reference sequence). As DNA, the CDR3 is TGTGCCTGGACCCCCGGACAGGGGCCCCAAGAGACCCAGTACTTC. It encodes CAWTPGQGPQETQYF.

In DNA, the CDR3 is TGCGCCAGCAGCTTGGTTCCAGTGAACACTGAAGCTTTCTTT. Translated, it gives CASSLVPVNTEAFF. The chain recombines TRBV5-1 with TRBJ1-1; D not resolved. The CDR3 spans 14 residues. Germline lookup yields CDR1 SGHRS and CDR2 YFSETQ. The ends were cut back, 0 bases at V and 0 bases at J, with 6 bases in the middle. Together with reference TRBV5-1 and TRBJ1-1, the CDR3 gives the full variable domain: KAGVTQTPRYLIKTRGQQVTLSCSPISGHRSVSWYQQTPGQGLQFLFEYFSETQRNKGNFPGRFSGRQFSNSRSEMNVSTLELGDSALYLCASSLVPVNTEAFFGQGTRLTVV.

This clone appeared once. The chain couples TRBV7-2 to TRBJ2-1, with a tentative D call TRBD2 (6 bases). The CDR3 contains 14 residues. Germline assignment: CDR1 SGHTA and CDR2 FQGNSA. V lost 4 bases and J lost 2, with 9 bases in between. The CDR3 DNA is TGTGCCAGCAGCTGGGGAGGACCCTACAATGAGCAGTTCTTC. Residues: CASSWGGPYNEQFF.

The genes are TRBV12-5 and TRBJ2-2, with 8 bases matching TRBD2. This CDR3 has 18 amino acids. Germline V gives CDR1 LGHNT, CDR2 FRNRAP. Trimming cost V 0 bases and J 1 base; bases outside gene matches: 7. As DNA, the CDR3 is TGTGCTAGTGGTTTGGTATTCTCGGGACTAGGGAACACCGGGGAGCTGTTTTTT. As protein: CASGLVFSGLGNTGELFF.

This chain uses TRBV6-1 with TRBJ2-5; 8 nucleotides match TRBD2. After removal of 7 bases from V and 5 bases from J, the junction contained 12 bases not matched to a gene. Germline V gives CDR1 MNHNS, CDR2 SASEGT. This CDR3 spans 15 amino acids. The chain's CDR3 is CASNSRGGPGETQYF. The CDR3 nucleotides are TGTGCCAGCAATTCTCGCGGGGGGCCCGGGGAGACCCAGTACTTC.

The chain recombines TRBV7-8 with TRBJ2-7; D unclear. Germline CDR1 and CDR2: SGHVS and FQNEAQ. The CDR3 is 13 residues long. V lost 0 bases and J lost 1, with 4 bases in between. CDR3 in amino acids: CASSLASSYEQYF. The CDR3 DNA reads TGTGCCAGCAGCTTAGCGAGTTCCTACGAGCAGTACTTC. Drawing the rest from reference TRBV7-8 and TRBJ2-7, the complete variable domain is GAGVSQSPRYKVAKRGQDVALRCDPISGHVSLFWYQQALGQGPEFLTYFQNEAQLDKSGLPSDRFFAERPEGSVSTLKIQRTQQEDSAVYLCASSLASSYEQYFGPGTRLTVT.

The CDR3 region is CASTREGTFTNTEAFF. The CDR3 DNA reads TGTGCCAGCACCAGGGAGGGGACTTTTACAAACACTGAAGCTTTCTTT. This chain joins TRBV7-2 and TRBJ1-1; the D gene is possibly TRBD1 (5 bases). Trimming shortened V by 7 bases and J by 2 bases, and 20 bases separated the two germline ends. This CDR3 spans 16 amino acids. Per the germline V gene, CDR1 is SGHTA and CDR2 is FQGNSA.

V gene TRBV28 combines with J gene TRBJ2-1; the match to TRBD1 covers 7 bases. The germline V gene has CDR1 MDHEN and CDR2 SYDVKM. The trim removed 8 bases at V and 8 bases at J, leaving 9 bases unmatched. The CDR3 loop spans 13 amino acids. The CDR3 region has the DNA TGTGCCAGCGACAGGGCCGGTCGTTATGAGCAGTTCTTC. It translates to CASDRAGRYEQFF.

This chain connects TRBV5-4 to TRBJ1-2, with a tentative D call TRBD1 (5 bases). The V end lost 0 bases, the J end lost 0 bases, and 6 bases lay between the germline ends. The CDR3 loop spans 14 amino acids. Germline V gene sequence: CDR1 SGHNT, CDR2 YYREEE (reference sequence). The CDR3 DNA is TGTGCCAGCAGCTTGGGGGGCACTAACTATGGCTACACCTTC. It specifies CASSLGGTNYGYTF. The variable domain in full, completed from reference TRBV5-4 and TRBJ1-2, reads ETGVTQSPTHLIKTRGQQVTLRCSSQSGHNTVSWYQQALGQGPQFIFQYYREEENGRGNFPPRFSGLQFPNYSSELNVNALELDDSALYLCASSLGGTNYGYTFGSGTRLTVV.

This clone occurred once. The genes are TRBV6-5 and TRBJ2-1; tentatively, D is TRBD2 (6 bases). V was trimmed by 6 bases and J by 3 bases, leaving 15 bases between them. Germline assignment: CDR1 MNHEY and CDR2 SVGAGI. The CDR3 extends over 15 amino acids. As DNA, the CDR3 is TGTGCCAGCAGGCGACTAGGCACGGGCTACAATGAGCAGTTCTTC. Translation gives CASRRLGTGYNEQFF.

Only one count was recorded for this clone. The chain is built from TRBV11-2 and TRBJ1-1; D gene uncertain. CDR3 length equals 12 residues. Germline lookup yields CDR1 SGHAT and CDR2 FQNNGV. The V end lost 3 bases, the J end lost 11 bases, and 13 bases lay between the germline ends. The CDR3 nucleotides are TGTGCCAGCAGCTTCCTTGGGCCGGTGGCTTTCTTT. It encodes CASSFLGPVAFF.